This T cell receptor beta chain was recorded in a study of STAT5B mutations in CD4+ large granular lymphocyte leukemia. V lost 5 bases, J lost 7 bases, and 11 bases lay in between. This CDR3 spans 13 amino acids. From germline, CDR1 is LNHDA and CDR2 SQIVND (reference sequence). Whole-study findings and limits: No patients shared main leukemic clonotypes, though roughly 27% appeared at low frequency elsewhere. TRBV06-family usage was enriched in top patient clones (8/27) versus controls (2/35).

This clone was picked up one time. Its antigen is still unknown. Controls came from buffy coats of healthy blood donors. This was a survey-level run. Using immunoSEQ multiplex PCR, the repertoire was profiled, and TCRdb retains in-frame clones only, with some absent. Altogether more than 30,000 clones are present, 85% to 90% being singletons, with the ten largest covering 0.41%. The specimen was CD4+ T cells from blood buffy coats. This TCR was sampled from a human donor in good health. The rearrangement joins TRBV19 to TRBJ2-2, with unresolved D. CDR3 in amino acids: CASSVGKVGELFF. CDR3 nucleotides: TGTGCCAGTAGTGTGGGTAAGGTCGGGGAGCTGTTTTTT.